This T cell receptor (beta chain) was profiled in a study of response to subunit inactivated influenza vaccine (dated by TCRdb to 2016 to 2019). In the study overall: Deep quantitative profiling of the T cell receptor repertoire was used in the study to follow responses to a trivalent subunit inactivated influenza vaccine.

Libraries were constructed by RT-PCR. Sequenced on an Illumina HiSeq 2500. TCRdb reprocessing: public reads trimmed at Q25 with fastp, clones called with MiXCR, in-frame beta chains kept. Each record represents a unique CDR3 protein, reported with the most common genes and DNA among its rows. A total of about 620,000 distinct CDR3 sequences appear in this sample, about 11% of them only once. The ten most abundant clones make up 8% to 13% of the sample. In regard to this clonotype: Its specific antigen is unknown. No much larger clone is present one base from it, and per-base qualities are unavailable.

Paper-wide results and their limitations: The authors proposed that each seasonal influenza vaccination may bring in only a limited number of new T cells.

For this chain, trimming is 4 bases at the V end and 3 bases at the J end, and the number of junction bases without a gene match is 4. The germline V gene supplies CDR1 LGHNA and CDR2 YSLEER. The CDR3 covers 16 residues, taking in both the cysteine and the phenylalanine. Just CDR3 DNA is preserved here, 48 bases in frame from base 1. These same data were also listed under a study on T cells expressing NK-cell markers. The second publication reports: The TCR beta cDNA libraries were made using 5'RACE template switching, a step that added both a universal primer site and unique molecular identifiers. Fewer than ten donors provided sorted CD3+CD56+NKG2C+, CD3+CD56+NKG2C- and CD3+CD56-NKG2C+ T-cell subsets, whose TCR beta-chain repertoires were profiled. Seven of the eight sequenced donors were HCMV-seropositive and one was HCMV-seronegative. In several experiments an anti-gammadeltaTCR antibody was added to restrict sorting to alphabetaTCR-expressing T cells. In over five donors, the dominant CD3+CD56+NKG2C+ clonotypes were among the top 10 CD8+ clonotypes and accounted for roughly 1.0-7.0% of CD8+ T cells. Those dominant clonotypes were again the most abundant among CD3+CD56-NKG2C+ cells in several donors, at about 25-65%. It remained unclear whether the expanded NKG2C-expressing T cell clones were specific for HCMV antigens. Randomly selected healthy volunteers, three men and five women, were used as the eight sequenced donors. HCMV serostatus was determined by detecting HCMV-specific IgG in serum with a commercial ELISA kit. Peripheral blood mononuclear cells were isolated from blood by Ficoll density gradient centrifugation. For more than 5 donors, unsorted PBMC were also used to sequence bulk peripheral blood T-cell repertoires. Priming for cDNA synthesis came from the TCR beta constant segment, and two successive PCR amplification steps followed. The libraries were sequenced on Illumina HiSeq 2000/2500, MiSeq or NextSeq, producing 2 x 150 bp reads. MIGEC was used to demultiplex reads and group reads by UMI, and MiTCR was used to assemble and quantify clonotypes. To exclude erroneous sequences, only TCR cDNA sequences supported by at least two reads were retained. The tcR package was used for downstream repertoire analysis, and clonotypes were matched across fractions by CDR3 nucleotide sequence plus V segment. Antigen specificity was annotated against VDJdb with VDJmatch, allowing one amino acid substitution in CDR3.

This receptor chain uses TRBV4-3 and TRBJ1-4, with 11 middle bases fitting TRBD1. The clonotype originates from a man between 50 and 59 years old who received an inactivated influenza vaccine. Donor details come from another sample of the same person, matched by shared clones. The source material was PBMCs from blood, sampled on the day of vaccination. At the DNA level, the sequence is TGCGCCAGCAGCCTCCTGGGACAGGGGGCTAATGAAAAACTGTTTTTT. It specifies CASSLLGQGANEKLFF.